This T cell receptor beta chain is drawn from a study of control samples from healthy donors and cancer patients. The CDR3 has 11 amino acids. Per germline, CDR1 MGHRA and CDR2 YSYEKL. V gave up 4 bases and J gave up 9 bases, with 7 bases separating them. Profiling relied on immunoSEQ multiplex PCR, and the TCRdb table lists in-frame clones only, not all of them. The table has fewer than 100,000 clones, roughly four fifths seen once. J is TRBJ2-1 and V is TRBV4-1; no clear D gene. What was sequenced was blood. The receptor was derived from a woman between 55 and 75 years old in good health. CDR3 sequence: CASSREAEQFF. The CDR3 bases are TGCGCCAGCAGCCGAGAGGCTGAGCAGTTCTTC.